Listed here is a single TCR beta chain. Antigen: not known. Distinct nucleotide sequences in the sample also encode this CDR3. The data belong to a study of shared clonotypes between healthy human individuals. Whole-study findings and limits: Among donors, clonotype sharing was expected to be affected by sequencing depth.

Germline V CDR1 and CDR2: LGHNA, YSLEER. The CDR3 loop spans 15 amino acids. Trimming cost V 0 bases and J 0 bases, with 7 bases left between them. Method: immunoSEQ multiplex PCR; TCRdb's copy keeps in-frame clones and lacks some. The profile shows hundreds of thousands of clones, about three quarters of them singletons. Caucasian adults living in Nashville, Tennessee, provided all samples. The unsorted samples took approximately 98 million PBMCs to get genomic DNA. Sequencing was carried out using PBMCs. This sequence was found in a woman in her thirties or forties in good health. Some clones in this sample may be carry-over from other donors' samples. The chain couples TRBV4-3 to TRBJ2-3, with no clear D. CDR3 amino acids: CASSQDLGSTDTQYF. The CDR3 region has the DNA TGCGCCAGCAGCCAAGATTTAGGTAGCACAGATACGCAGTATTTT.